This T cell receptor beta chain appears in the sequencing data of a study of blood T cell repertoires in COVID-19. Produced via immunoSEQ multiplex PCR; TCRdb's table is partial and in-frame only. Among roughly 33,000 clones, approximately 78% were seen once, and the ten largest hold about 7.9%. There are 17 residues in the CDR3. The V end lost 0 bases, the J end lost 0 bases, and 10 bases lay between the germline ends. Germline V gene data show CDR1 as SGHNT and CDR2 as YYREEE (reference sequence). What was sequenced was peripheral blood. The chain carries TRBV5-4 and TRBJ1-6; a weak D match, TRBD1 (6 bases). This clonotype was obtained from a woman between 55 and 75 years old with acute or convalescent COVID-19. The CDR3 DNA sequence: TGTGCCAGCAGCTTGGGACAGGAGGACTCCTATAATTCACCCCTCCACTTT. Translated: CASSLGQEDSYNSPLHF.